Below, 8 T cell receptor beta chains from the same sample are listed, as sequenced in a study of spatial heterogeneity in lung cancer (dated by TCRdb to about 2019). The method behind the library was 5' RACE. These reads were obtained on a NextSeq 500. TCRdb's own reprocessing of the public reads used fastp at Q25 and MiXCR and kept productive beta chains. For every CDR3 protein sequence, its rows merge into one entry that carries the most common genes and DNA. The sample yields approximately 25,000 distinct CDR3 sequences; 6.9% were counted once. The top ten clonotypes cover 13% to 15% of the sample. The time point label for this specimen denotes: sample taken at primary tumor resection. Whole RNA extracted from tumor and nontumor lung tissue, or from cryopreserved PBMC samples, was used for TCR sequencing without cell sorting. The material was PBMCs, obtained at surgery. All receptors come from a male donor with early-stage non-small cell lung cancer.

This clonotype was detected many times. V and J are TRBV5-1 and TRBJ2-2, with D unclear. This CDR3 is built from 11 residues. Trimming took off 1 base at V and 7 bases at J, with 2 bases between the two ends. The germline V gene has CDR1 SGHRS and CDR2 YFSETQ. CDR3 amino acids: CASSLIGELFF. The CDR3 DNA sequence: TGCGCCAGCAGCTTGATCGGGGAGCTGTTTTTT.

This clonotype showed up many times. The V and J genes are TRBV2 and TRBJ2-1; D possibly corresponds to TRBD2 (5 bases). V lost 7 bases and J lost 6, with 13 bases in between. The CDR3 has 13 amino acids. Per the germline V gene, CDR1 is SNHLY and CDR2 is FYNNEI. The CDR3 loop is CASTGEWGNEQFF. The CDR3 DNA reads TGTGCCAGCACCGGGGAGTGGGGCAATGAGCAGTTCTTC. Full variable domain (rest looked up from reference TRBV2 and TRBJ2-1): EPEVTQTPSHQVTQMGQEVILRCVPISNHLYFYWYRQILGQKVEFLVSFYNNEISEKSEIFDDQFSVERPDGSNFTLKIRSTKLEDSAMYFCASTGEWGNEQFFGPGTRLTVL.

CDR3: CASSQPTTGRYGYTF. DNA of the CDR3: TGCGCCAGCAGCCAACCTACTACAGGTCGCTATGGCTACACCTTC. The chain links TRBV4-1 to TRBJ1-2; D perhaps matches TRBD1 (5 bases). V was cut by 2 bases and J by 4 bases, with 14 bases left in between. This CDR3 spans 15 amino acids. Germline values: CDR1 MGHRA, CDR2 YSYEKL.

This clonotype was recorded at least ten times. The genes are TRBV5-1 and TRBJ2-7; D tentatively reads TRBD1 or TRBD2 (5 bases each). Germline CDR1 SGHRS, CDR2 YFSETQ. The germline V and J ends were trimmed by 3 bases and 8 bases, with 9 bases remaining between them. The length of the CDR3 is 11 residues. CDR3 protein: CASSSGPQQYF. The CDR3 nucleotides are TGCGCCAGCAGCTCGGGACCCCAGCAGTACTTC.

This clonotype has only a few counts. The CDR3 DNA sequence: TGTGCCAGCACCGGGGGACTAGCGGGGACCGGGGAGCTGTTTTTT. It specifies CASTGGLAGTGELFF. The chain carries TRBV2 and TRBJ2-2, with 13 bases aligning to TRBD2. The junction had 4 bases not matched to a gene; V was cut back by 7 bases and J by 5 bases. Per the germline V gene, CDR1 is SNHLY and CDR2 is FYNNEI. CDR3 length: 15 residues.

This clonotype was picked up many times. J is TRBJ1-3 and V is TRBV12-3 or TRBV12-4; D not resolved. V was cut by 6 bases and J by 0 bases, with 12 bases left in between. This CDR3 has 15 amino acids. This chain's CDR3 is CASSQPRRSGNTIYF. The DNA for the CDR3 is TGTGCCAGCAGCCAACCGAGACGCTCTGGAAACACCATATATTTT.

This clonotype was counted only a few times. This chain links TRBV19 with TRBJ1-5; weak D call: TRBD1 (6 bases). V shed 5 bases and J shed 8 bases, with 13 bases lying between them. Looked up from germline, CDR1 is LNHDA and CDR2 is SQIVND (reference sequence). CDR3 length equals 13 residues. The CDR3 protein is CASSLTHREPQHF. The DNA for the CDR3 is TGTGCCAGTAGTCTAACCCACAGGGAGCCCCAGCATTTT.

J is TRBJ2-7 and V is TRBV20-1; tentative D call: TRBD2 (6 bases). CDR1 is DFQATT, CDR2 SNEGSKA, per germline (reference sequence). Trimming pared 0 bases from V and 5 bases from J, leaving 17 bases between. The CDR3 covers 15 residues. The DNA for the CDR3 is TGCAGTGCTAGAGACCCGACTAGAGAATGGAACGAGCAGTACTTC. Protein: CSARDPTREWNEQYF.